The entry below gives a single T cell receptor (beta chain) sequence along with its context. The sample originates from a study of blood T cell repertoires in COVID-19. The V and J ends lost 4 bases and 0 bases, in that order; junction bases with no gene match: 7. Per the germline V gene, CDR1 is SGDLS and CDR2 is YYNGEE. This CDR3 is built from 15 residues. Clones were read by immunoSEQ multiplex PCR, and TCRdb kept only the in-frame ones, dropping some. The sample shows 150,000 to 200,000 clones, about 90% of them seen only once. Sample: PBMCs or T cells enriched from blood (not recorded which). V is TRBV9 and J is TRBJ2-7; TRBD2 matches at 7 bases. The origin of this receptor is a woman younger than 30 who had recovered from COVID-19. CDR3 sequence (DNA): TGTGCCAGCAGCCCGAGCGGGGTCCCCTCCTACGAGCAGTACTTC. This sequence encodes CASSPSGVPSYEQYF.